These 10 T cell receptor beta chains were sequenced from one sample in a study of T cells in localized non-small cell lung cancer. Method: immunoSEQ multiplex PCR; TCRdb's copy keeps in-frame clones and lacks some. The table shows 50,000 to 75,000 clones, with about 87% occurring only once. Sequences were derived from peripheral blood, sampled before any cancer treatment. The receptors were gathered from a man between 40 and 75 years old with stage I squamous cell lung carcinoma.

DNA for the CDR3: TGTGCCATCAGTGTTGCAGGGGGCGCTGGGGAAAAACTGTTTTTT. Protein: CAISVAGGAGEKLFF. The genes are TRBV10-3 and TRBJ1-4; 8 positions match TRBD1. The V and J ends lost 4 bases and 8 bases, in that order; junction bases with no gene match: 9. From germline, CDR1 is ENHRY and CDR2 SYGVKD. This CDR3 is 15 amino acids long.

The chain employs TRBV30 and TRBJ1-5; maybe TRBD1 (6 bases). The germline V gene encodes CDR1 GTSNPN and CDR2 SVGIG (reference sequence). The CDR3 runs 15 residues. The V gene lost 0 bases and the J gene lost 0 bases, with 9 bases spanning the gap. CDR3 sequence reads: CAWSVSGHSNQPQHF. CDR3 in DNA: TGTGCCTGGAGTGTATCGGGACATAGCAATCAGCCCCAGCATTTT. Together with reference TRBV30 and TRBJ1-5, the CDR3 gives the full variable domain: SQTIHQWPATLVQPVGSPLSLECTVEGTSNPNLYWYRQAAGRGLQLLFYSVGIGQISSEVPQNLSASRPQDRQFILSSKKLLLSDSGFYLCAWSVSGHSNQPQHFGDGTRLSIL.

CDR3 in DNA: TGCGCCAGCAGCCATACCCCCGGACTCGGCAAAGAGACCCAGTACTTC. It translates to CASSHTPGLGKETQYF. The chain employs TRBV5-1 and TRBJ2-5; tentative D call: TRBD2 (5 bases). The V end was cut by 4 bases, the J end by 3 bases, with 19 bases between. The CDR3 totals 16 residues. Germline loops: CDR1 SGHRS, CDR2 YFSETQ.

The CDR3 sequence is CASSPWANSYEQYF. The DNA for the CDR3 is TGTGCCAGTAGTCCGTGGGCCAATTCCTACGAGCAGTACTTC. The J gene is TRBJ2-7, the V gene TRBV19; D is undetermined. The V end lost 5 bases, the J end lost 1 base, and 12 bases lay between the germline ends. The CDR3 has 14 residues. Germline V gives CDR1 LNHDA, CDR2 SQIVND (reference sequence).

V gene TRBV9 combines with J gene TRBJ2-2; weak D call: TRBD1 (6 bases). Per germline, CDR1 SGDLS and CDR2 YYNGEE. V was shortened by 4 bases and J by 0 bases, with 16 bases between the two germline ends. The CDR3 is 17 residues long. As DNA, the CDR3 is TGTGCCAGCAGCCCACACCCGGGGACATCGAACACCGGGGAGCTGTTTTTT. This sequence encodes CASSPHPGTSNTGELFF.

This rearrangement joins TRBV7-2 to TRBJ2-5; D is tentatively TRBD1 or TRBD2 (6 bases each). CDR1 SGHTA and CDR2 FQGNSA come from the germline V gene. The CDR3 length is 13 residues. The V end was cut by 5 bases, the J end by 7 bases, with 14 bases between. CDR3 residues: CASSGGRPGTQYF. DNA for the CDR3: TGTGCCAGCAGCGGGGGGCGGCCGGGGACCCAGTACTTC.

This sequence joins TRBV27 and TRBJ2-1; D not resolved. CDR1 is MNHEY and CDR2 is SMNVEV in the germline V gene (reference sequence). The CDR3 totals 11 residues. The germline V and J ends were trimmed by 2 bases and 9 bases, with 5 bases remaining between them. CDR3 in DNA: TGTGCCAGCAGTTTACGCGGTGAGCAGTTCTTC. This gives the protein CASSLRGEQFF.

J is TRBJ1-1 and V is TRBV7-2, with a tentative D call TRBD1 (5 bases). Per the germline V gene, CDR1 is SGHTA and CDR2 is FQGNSA. V was trimmed by 4 bases and J by 3 bases, leaving 12 bases between them. CDR3 length equals 14 residues. The CDR3 nucleotides read TGTGCCAGCAGCTGGTCCGGGGCAGACACTGAAGCTTTCTTT. Its translation is CASSWSGADTEAFF. The full variable domain, its missing parts supplied by reference TRBV7-2 and TRBJ1-1, is GAGVSQSPSNKVTEKGKDVELRCDPISGHTALYWYRQSLGQGLEFLIYFQGNSAPDKSGLPSDRFSAERTGGSVSTLTIQRTQQEDSAVYLCASSWSGADTEAFFGQGTRLTVV.

J is TRBJ2-5 and V is TRBV4-1, with unresolved D. This CDR3 contains 13 residues. Germline V gives CDR1 MGHRA, CDR2 YSYEKL. V lost 1 base and J lost 7, with 10 bases in between. This chain's CDR3 is CASSQGAVSTQYF. The CDR3 DNA sequence: TGCGCCAGCAGCCAAGGGGCAGTATCGACCCAGTACTTC.

This chain joins TRBV28 and TRBJ2-1, with D perhaps matching TRBD2 (5 bases). Trimming removed 5 bases from V and 4 bases from J, with 12 bases in between. CDR3 length: 14 residues. CDR1 is MDHEN, CDR2 SYDVKM, per germline. The CDR3 is CASSRTRSYNEQFF. CDR3 DNA sequence: TGTGCCAGCAGTCGAACTAGGTCGTACAATGAGCAGTTCTTC.